These T cell receptor beta chains were read from a single sample in a study of cytomegalovirus exposure and HLA in healthy donors. Only in-frame clones appear in the TCRdb table, and some are missing; sequencing was by immunoSEQ multiplex PCR. The table shows some 180,000 clones, with over 75% occurring only once. Sequencing was done on a sample of PBMCs. These receptors all come from a woman in her fifties or sixties in good health and CMV-seronegative. Each CDR3 is given with its conserved first and last residue. Each record gives: V gene, D gene, clone size, J gene, CDR3 DNA, CDR3 protein. A D gene is named only where the DNA matches it firmly. Not every row has a clone size; where given, it reads once, few, many or a size class.

>TRBV15|TRBD1|-|TRBJ1-5
TGTGCCACCAGCACCCCAGGACAGGCCCTCAATCAGCCCCAGCATTTT
CATSTPGQALNQPQHF
>TRBV7-9|TRBD2|-|TRBJ2-7
TGTGCCAGCAGCTTAGAGATCCGGACTAGCGGAAGCTCCTACGAGCAGTACTTC
CASSLEIRTSGSSYEQYF
>TRBV2|TRBD1|-|TRBJ1-5
TGTGCCAGCAGCGGACAGGGAGTATTGAGCAATCAGCCCCAGCATTTT
CASSGQGVLSNQPQHF
>TRBV28|TRBD1|-|TRBJ2-5
TGTGCCAGCAGTCGTAGGACAGGGATCCGGGAGACCCAGTACTTC
CASSRRTGIRETQYF
>TRBV18|TRBD1|-|TRBJ1-1
TGTGCCAGCTCACTGCCGACAGGGGTTTACACTGAAGCTTTCTTT
CASSLPTGVYTEAFF
>TRBV29-1|-|-|TRBJ1-1
TGCAGCGTTGAAGATCGTTCCTACACTGAAGCTTTCTTT
CSVEDRSYTEAFF
>TRBV28|TRBD1|-|TRBJ2-6
TGTGCCAGCAGCCTGACAGGGACCGGGGCCAACGTCCTGACTTTC
CASSLTGTGANVLTF
>TRBV28|TRBD1|-|TRBJ1-1
TGTGCCAGCAGTTTAGCAGGGGGCCTGCTAGGCACTGAAGCTTTCTTT
CASSLAGGLLGTEAFF
>TRBV25-1|-|once|TRBJ2-1
TGTGCCAGCAGTCCCCTTACTAGGATCAATGAGCAGTTCTTC
CASSPLTRINEQFF
>TRBV2|TRBD2|once|TRBJ2-1
TGTGCCAGCAGTGAAGTTGGCCTAGCGGGAGACAATGAGCAGTTCTTC
CASSEVGLAGDNEQFF
>TRBV7-9|TRBD1|-|TRBJ2-1
TGTGCCAGCAGCAAAGATAGGGGGCAGCAGTTCTTC
CASSKDRGQQFF
>TRBV19|TRBD1|-|TRBJ1-2
TGTGCCAGTAGTATAGATGACAGGGGAGGCGATGGCTACACCTTC
CASSIDDRGGDGYTF
>TRBV28|-|-|TRBJ1-4
TGTGCCAGCAGTTTAGAGGCAGGGTCCGCTGAAAAACTGTTTTTT
CASSLEAGSAEKLFF
>TRBV21-1|-|-|TRBJ2-5
TGTGCCAGCAGCAAAGAGGACCCGGGAAGAAAATATCGGGAGACCCAGTACTTC
CASSKEDPGRKYRETQYF
>TRBV30|-|-|TRBJ1-4
TGTGCCTGGAGCCCCGGGGGGCAGGGTAATGAAAAACTGTTTTTT
CAWSPGGQGNEKLFF
>TRBV5-1|-|-|TRBJ2-7
TGCGCCAGCAGCGGAGGACAGGGAGGGTACGAGCAGTACTTC
CASSGGQGGYEQYF
>TRBV28|-|-|TRBJ1-4
TGTGCCAGCATTCCCGACAGACGAGCGAAACTTGTCAATGAAAAACTGTTTTTT
CASIPDRRAKLVNEKLFF
>TRBV5-4|-|-|TRBJ2-5
TGTGCCAGCAGCTCCGACAGTCATGAGGCCCAGTACTTC
CASSSDSHEAQYF
>TRBV4-1|-|-|TRBJ1-1
TGCGCCAGCAGCCAACGTACAGGGTTGGACACTGAAGCTTTCTTT
CASSQRTGLDTEAFF
>TRBV7-2|TRBD2|-|TRBJ2-7
TGTGCCAGCAGCTTAAGGGCGGGAGGGCCTCTTAACGAGCAGTACTTC
CASSLRAGGPLNEQYF
>TRBV7-9|-|-|TRBJ1-1
TGTGCCAGCAGGGGACTGGGACGGATGAACACTGAAGCTTTCTTT
CASRGLGRMNTEAFF
>TRBV6-7|TRBD1|-|TRBJ1-4
TGTGCCAGCACCCTATACAGGGGAAAAAAACTGTTTTTT
CASTLYRGKKLFF
>TRBV7-9|-|-|TRBJ1-2
TGTGCCAGCAGCTTTTTTCCTAGACTAGCTAACTATGGCTACACCTTC
CASSFFPRLANYGYTF
>TRBV28|TRBD1|-|TRBJ1-2
TGTGCCAGCAGTTTGTCCGGACAGGCCAACTATGGCTACACCTTC
CASSLSGQANYGYTF
>TRBV28|TRBD2|-|TRBJ2-7
TGTGCCAGCAGTTCTTATGGACTAGCGATCTCCTACGAGCAGTACTTC
CASSSYGLAISYEQYF
>TRBV7-3|-|-|TRBJ2-4
TGTGCCAGCAGCTTAGGGGGGTCCGAAAACATTCAGTACTTC
CASSLGGSENIQYF
>TRBV27|-|-|TRBJ1-6
TGTGCCAGCAGTTCTCAGGGGAATTCACCCCTCCACTTT
CASSSQGNSPLHF
>TRBV7-2|-|-|TRBJ1-3
TGTGCCAGCAGCTTGGGACTTACATCTGGAAACACCATATATTTT
CASSLGLTSGNTIYF
>TRBV15|-|-|TRBJ1-5
TGTGCCACCAGCAGAGTATTACAGGGAAAACAGCCCCAGCATTTT
CATSRVLQGKQPQHF
>TRBV7-9|-|once|TRBJ2-7
TGTTCCAGCAGCATAGGACGGGACTCCTACGAGCAGTACTTC
CSSSIGRDSYEQYF
>TRBV27|TRBD1|-|TRBJ1-2
TGTGCCACCAGACAGGGGGTACGTGGTGGCTACACCTTC
CATRQGVRGGYTF
>TRBV19|-|-|TRBJ1-5
TGTGCCAGTAGTATCAGAGGTAGCAATCAGCCCCAGCATTTT
CASSIRGSNQPQHF
>TRBV4-1|-|-|TRBJ2-7
TGCGCCAGCAGCAACTCAACTAGGACGAGGGAGTACGAGCAGTACTTC
CASSNSTRTREYEQYF
>TRBV7-3|TRBD2|-|TRBJ2-1
TGTGCCAGCAGCTTATGGGCCGGTAGCGGGAGCTATGAGCAGTTCTTC
CASSLWAGSGSYEQFF
>TRBV28|TRBD2|-|TRBJ2-7
TGTGCCAGCAGTTTCTCTCTAGCGGCCTACGAGCAGTACTTC
CASSFSLAAYEQYF
>TRBV5-1|-|-|TRBJ1-1
TGCGCCAGCTCACCTCGGGAGAACACTGAAGCTTTCTTT
CASSPRENTEAFF
>TRBV6-6|TRBD1|-|TRBJ1-5
TGTGCCAGCAGTTACTCGACAGGGGCAAGCAATCAGCCCCAGCATTTT
CASSYSTGASNQPQHF
>TRBV28|TRBD1|-|TRBJ1-2
TGTGCCAGCAGTTTATCGACAGGGATCTATGGCTACACCTTC
CASSLSTGIYGYTF
>TRBV18|TRBD1|-|TRBJ1-5
TGTGCCAGCTCATCCAAGGGCGGACAGGGGGACAATCAGCCCCAGCATTTT
CASSSKGGQGDNQPQHF
>TRBV6-1|TRBD1|-|TRBJ1-1
TGTGCCAGCAGGGACAGGGGCGGAACGGCTGAAGCTTTCTTT
CASRDRGGTAEAFF
>TRBV6-1|-|-|TRBJ1-3
TGTGCCAGCAGGGACAGCCTTCGCTCTGGAAACACCATATATTTT
CASRDSLRSGNTIYF
>TRBV27|-|few|TRBJ2-3
TGTGCCAGCAAGCAATATAACTCCACCACAGATACGCAGTATTTT
CASKQYNSTTDTQYF
>TRBV20-1|-|-|TRBJ2-7
TGCAGCGCGGATCTGGCCGACGAGCAGTACTTC
CSADLADEQYF
>TRBV27|-|-|TRBJ1-2
TGTGCCAGCAGTGGGGGCGCGGACTATGGCTACACCTTC
CASSGGADYGYTF
>TRBV7-9|TRBD1|once|TRBJ1-1
TGTGCCAGCAGCTCCCTGACAGGGGACACTGAAGCTTTCTTT
CASSSLTGDTEAFF
>TRBV6-5|TRBD1|-|TRBJ2-3
TGTGCCAGCAGTTTATTTCAGGGGGCGCCGACAGATACGCAGTATTTT
CASSLFQGAPTDTQYF